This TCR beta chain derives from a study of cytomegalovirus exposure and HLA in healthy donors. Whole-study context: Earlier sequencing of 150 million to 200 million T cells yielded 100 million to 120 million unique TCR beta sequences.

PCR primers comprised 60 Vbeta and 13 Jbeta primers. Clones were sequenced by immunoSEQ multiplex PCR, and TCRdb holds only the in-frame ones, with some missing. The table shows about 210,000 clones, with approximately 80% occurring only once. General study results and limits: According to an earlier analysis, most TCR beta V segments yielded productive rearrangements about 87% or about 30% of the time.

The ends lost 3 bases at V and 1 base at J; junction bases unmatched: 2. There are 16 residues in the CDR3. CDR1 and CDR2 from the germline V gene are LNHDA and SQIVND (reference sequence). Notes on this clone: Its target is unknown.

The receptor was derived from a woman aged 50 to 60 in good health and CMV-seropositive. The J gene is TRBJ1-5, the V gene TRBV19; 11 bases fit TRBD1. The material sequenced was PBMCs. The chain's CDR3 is CASSMDRGPSNQPQHF. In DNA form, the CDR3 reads TGTGCCAGTAGTATGGACAGGGGGCCGAGCAATCAGCCCCAGCATTTT.